This TCR beta chain emerged from a study of control samples from healthy donors and cancer patients. Data came from immunoSEQ multiplex PCR; TCRdb stores just in-frame clones and leaves some out. Among 120,000 or so clones listed, roughly 87% were seen once. CDR3 length equals 14 residues. Trimming took 4 bases from V and 2 from J, leaving 13 bases between them. Germline CDR1 is SGDLS and CDR2 is YYNGEE. Material: blood. The chain joins TRBV9 to TRBJ2-7; TRBD2 might be the D (7 bases). This TCR derives from a middle-aged man in good health. CDR3 loop: CASSPPGGTYEQYF. In DNA, the CDR3 is TGTGCCAGCAGCCCCCCGGGGGGCACCTACGAGCAGTACTTC. Based on the CDR3 plus reference TRBV9 and TRBJ2-7, the full variable domain is DSGVTQTPKHLITATGQRVTLRCSPRSGDLSVYWYQQSLDQGLQFLIQYYNGEERAKGNILERFSAQQFPDLHSELNLSSLELGDSALYFCASSPPGGTYEQYFGPGTRLTVT.